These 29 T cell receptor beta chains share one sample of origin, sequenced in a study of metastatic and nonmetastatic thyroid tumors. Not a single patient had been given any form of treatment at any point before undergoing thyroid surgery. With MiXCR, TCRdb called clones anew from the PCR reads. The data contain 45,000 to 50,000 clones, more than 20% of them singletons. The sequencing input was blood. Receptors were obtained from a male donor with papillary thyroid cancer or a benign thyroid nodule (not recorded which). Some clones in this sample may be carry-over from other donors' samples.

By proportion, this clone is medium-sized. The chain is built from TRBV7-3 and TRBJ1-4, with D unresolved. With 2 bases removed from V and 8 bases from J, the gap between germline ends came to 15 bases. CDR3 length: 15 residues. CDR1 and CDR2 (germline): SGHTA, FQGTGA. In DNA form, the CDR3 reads TGTGCCAGCAGCTTAGGGCCGGGAACGGGGGAAAAACTGTTTTTT. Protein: CASSLGPGTGEKLFF. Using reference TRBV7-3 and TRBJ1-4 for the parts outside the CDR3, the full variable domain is GAGVSQTPSNKVTEKGKYVELRCDPISGHTALYWYRQSLGQGPEFLIYFQGTGAADDSGLPNDRFFAVRPEGSVSTLKIQRTERGDSAVYLCASSLGPGTGEKLFFGSGTQLSVL.

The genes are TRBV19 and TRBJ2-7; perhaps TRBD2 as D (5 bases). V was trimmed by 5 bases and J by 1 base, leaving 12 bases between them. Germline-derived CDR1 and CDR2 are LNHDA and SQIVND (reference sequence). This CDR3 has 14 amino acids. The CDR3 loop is CASSRGLQSYEQYF. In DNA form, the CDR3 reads TGTGCCAGTAGTCGCGGGTTGCAATCCTACGAGCAGTACTTC.

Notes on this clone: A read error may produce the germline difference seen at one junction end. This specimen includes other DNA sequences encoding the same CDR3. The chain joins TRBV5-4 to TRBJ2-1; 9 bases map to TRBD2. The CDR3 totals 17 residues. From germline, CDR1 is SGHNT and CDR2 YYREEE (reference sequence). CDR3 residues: CASSLGMRLAGHNEQFF. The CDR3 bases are TGCGCCAGCAGCTTGGGTATGAGGCTAGCGGGGCACAATGAGCAGTTCTTC. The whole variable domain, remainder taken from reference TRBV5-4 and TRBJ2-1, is ETGVTQSPTHLIKTRGQQVTLRCSSQSGHNTVSWYQQALGQGPQFIFQYYREEENGRGNFPPRFSGLQFPNYSSELNVNALELDDSALYLCASSLGMRLAGHNEQFFGPGTRLTVL.

The CDR3 sequence: CASSLAGGTGVYEQYF. In nucleotides, the CDR3 is TGTGCCAGCAGCTTAGCGGGGGGGACAGGGGTCTACGAGCAGTACTTC. This chain links TRBV7-8 with TRBJ2-7; 10 bases map to TRBD1. V lost 0 bases to trimming and J lost 3 bases; unmatched junction nucleotides: 5. This CDR3 comprises 16 residues. Per the germline V gene, CDR1 is SGHVS and CDR2 is FQNEAQ.

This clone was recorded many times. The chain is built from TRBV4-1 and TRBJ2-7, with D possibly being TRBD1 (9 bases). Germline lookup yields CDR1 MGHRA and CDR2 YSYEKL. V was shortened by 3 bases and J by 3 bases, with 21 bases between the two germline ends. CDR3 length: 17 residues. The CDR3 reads CASSHHGGGTGFYEQYF. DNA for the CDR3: TGCGCCAGCAGCCATCACGGGGGGGGGACAGGGTTCTACGAGCAGTACTTC.

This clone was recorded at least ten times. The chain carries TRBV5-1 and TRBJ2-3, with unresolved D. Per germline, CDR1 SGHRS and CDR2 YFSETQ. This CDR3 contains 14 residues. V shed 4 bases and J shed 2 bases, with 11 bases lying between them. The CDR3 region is CASSMTGPTDTQYF. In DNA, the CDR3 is TGCGCCAGCAGCATGACTGGGCCCACAGATACGCAGTATTTT. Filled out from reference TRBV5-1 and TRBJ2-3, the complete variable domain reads KAGVTQTPRYLIKTRGQQVTLSCSPISGHRSVSWYQQTPGQGLQFLFEYFSETQRNKGNFPGRFSGRQFSNSRSEMNVSTLELGDSALYLCASSMTGPTDTQYFGPGTRLTVL.

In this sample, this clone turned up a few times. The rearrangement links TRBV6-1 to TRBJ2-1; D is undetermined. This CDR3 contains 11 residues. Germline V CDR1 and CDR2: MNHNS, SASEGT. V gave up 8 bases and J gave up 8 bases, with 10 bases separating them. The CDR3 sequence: CASPSLDEQFF. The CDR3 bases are TGTGCCAGCCCCAGCTTGGATGAGCAGTTCTTC.

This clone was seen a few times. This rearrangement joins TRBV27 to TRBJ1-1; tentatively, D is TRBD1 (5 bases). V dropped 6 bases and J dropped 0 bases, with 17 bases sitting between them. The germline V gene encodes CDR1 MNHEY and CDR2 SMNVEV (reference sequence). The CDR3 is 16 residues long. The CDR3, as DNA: TGTGCCAGCAGGGGAACAGGCGGCGGGATGAACACTGAAGCTTTCTTT. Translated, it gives CASRGTGGGMNTEAFF.

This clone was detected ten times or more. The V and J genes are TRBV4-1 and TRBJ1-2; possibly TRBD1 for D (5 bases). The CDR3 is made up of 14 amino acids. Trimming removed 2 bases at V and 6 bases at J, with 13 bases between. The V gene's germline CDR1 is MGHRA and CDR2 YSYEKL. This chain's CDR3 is CASSQHLGRDGYTF. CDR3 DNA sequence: TGCGCCAGCAGCCAACATCTGGGGCGAGATGGCTACACCTTC.

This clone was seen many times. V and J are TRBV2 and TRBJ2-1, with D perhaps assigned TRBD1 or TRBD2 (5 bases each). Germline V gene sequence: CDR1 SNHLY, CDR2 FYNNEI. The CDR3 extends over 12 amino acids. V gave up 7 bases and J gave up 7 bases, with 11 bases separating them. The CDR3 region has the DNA TGTGCCAGCAAAGAATGGGGGAATGAGCAGTTCTTC. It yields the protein CASKEWGNEQFF.

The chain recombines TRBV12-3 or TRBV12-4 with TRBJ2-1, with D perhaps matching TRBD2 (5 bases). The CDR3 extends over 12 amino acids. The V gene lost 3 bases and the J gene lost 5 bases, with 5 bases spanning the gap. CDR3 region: CASSLTNNEQFF. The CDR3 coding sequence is TGTGCCAGCAGTTTGACTAACAATGAGCAGTTCTTC.

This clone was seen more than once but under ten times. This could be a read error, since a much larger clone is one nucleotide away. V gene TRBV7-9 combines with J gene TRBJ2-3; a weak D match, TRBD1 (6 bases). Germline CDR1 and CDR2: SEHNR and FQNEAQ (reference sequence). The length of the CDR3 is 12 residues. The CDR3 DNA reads TGTGCCAGCAGCTTCAGGACAGATACGCAGTGTTTT. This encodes CASSFRTDTQCF.

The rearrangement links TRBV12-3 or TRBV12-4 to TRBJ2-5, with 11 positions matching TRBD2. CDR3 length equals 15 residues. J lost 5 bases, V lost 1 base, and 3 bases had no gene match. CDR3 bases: TGTGCCAGCAGTTTAGGACTAGCGGGAAGGGAGACCCAGTACTTC. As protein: CASSLGLAGRETQYF.

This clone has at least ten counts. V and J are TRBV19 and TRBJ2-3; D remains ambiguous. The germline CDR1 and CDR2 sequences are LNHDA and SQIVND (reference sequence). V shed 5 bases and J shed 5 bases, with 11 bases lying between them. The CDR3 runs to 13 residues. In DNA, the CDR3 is TGTGCCAGTAGTCCCAGGCCGCAAGATACGCAGTATTTT. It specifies CASSPRPQDTQYF.

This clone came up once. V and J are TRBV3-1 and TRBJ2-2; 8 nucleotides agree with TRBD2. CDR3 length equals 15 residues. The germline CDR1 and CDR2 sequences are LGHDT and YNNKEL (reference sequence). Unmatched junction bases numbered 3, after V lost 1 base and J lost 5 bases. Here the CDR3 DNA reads TGTGCCAGCAGCCAAGGGCTAGCGGGTACCGGGGAGCTGTTTTTT. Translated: CASSQGLAGTGELFF.

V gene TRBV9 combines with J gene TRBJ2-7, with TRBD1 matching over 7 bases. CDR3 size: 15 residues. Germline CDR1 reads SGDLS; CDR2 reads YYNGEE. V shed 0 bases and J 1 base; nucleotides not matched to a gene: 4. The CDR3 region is CASSVAGGRSYEQYF. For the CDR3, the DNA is TGTGCCAGCAGCGTAGCAGGGGGTAGGTCCTACGAGCAGTACTTC.

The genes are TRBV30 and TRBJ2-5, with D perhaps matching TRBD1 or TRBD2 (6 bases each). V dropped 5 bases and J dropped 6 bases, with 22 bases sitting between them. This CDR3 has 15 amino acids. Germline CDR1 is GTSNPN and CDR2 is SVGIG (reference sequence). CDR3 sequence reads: CAWAPPWGAMKTQYF. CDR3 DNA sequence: TGTGCCTGGGCCCCCCCGTGGGGGGCGATGAAGACCCAGTACTTC.

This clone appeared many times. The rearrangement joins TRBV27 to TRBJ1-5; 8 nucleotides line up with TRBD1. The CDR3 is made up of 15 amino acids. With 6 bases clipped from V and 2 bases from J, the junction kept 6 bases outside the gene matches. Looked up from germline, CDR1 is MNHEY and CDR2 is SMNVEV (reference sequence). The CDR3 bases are TGTGCCAGCAGCGAGGACAGGGCTGGCAATCAGCCCCAGCATTTT. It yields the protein CASSEDRAGNQPQHF.

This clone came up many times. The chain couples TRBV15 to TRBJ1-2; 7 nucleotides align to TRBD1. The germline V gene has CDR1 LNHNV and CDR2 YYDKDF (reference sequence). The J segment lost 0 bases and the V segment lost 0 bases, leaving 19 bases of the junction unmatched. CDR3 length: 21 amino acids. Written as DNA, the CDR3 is TGTGCCACCAGCAGAGATCGAGGGGAGAGAGACAGGGCCCTAACTAACTATGGCTACACCTTC. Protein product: CATSRDRGERDRALTNYGYTF.

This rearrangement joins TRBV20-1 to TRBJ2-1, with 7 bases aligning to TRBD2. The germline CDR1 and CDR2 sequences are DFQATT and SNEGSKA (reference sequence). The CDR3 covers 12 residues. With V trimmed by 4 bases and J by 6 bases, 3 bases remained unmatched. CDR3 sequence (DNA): TGCAGTGCTATCGGGGGGTCCAATGAGCAGTTCTTC. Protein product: CSAIGGSNEQFF.

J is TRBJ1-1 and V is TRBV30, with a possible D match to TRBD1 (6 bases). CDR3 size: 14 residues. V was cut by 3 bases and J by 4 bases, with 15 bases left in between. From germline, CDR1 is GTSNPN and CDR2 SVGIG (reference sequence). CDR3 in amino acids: CAWRFLGGFTEAFF. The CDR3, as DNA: TGTGCCTGGAGGTTTCTGGGGGGCTTCACTGAAGCTTTCTTT.

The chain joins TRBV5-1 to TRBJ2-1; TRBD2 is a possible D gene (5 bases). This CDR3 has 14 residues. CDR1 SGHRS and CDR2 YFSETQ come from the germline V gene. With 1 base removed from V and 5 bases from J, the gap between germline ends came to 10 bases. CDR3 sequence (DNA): TGCGCCAGCAGCTTGCGGGGTCGGCACAATGAGCAGTTCTTC. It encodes CASSLRGRHNEQFF.

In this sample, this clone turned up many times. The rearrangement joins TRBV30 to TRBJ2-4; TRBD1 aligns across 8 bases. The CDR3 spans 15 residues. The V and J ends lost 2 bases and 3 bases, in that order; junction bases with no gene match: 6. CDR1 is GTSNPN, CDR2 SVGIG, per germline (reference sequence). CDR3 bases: TGTGCCTGGAGTTTTCCCGGGACAGGCAAAAACATTCAGTACTTC. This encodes CAWSFPGTGKNIQYF.

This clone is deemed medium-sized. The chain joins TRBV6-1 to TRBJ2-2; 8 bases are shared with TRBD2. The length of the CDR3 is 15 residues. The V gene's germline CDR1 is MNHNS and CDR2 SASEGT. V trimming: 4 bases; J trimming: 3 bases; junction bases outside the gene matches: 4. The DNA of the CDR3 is TGTGCCAGCAGTGGCACTAGCGGTGACACCGGGGAGCTGTTTTTT. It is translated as CASSGTSGDTGELFF.

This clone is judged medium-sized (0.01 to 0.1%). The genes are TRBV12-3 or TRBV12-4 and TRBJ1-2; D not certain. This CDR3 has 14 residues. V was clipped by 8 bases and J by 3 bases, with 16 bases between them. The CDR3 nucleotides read TGTGCCAGCGACGGGGAGGGAGGAGACTATGGCTACACCTTC. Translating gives CASDGEGGDYGYTF.

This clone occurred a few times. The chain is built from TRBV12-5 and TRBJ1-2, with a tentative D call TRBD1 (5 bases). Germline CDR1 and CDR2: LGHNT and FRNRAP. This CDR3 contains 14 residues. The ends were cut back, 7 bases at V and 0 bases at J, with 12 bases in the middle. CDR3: CASVGLTANYGYTF. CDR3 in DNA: TGTGCTAGTGTCGGGTTGACAGCTAACTATGGCTACACCTTC.

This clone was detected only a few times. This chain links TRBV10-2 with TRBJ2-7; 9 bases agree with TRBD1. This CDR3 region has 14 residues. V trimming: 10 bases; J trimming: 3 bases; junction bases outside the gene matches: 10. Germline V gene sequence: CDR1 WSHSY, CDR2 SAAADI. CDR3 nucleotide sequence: TGCGCCACCCAGACCCCGGGACAGGGCTACGAGCAGTACTTC. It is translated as CATQTPGQGYEQYF.

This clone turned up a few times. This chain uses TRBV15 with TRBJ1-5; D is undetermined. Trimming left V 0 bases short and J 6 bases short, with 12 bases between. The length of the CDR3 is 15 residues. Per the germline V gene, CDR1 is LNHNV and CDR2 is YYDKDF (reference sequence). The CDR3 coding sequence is TGTGCCACCAGCAGAGAGAGAGGGTATGGTCAGCCCCAGCATTTT. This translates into CATSRERGYGQPQHF.

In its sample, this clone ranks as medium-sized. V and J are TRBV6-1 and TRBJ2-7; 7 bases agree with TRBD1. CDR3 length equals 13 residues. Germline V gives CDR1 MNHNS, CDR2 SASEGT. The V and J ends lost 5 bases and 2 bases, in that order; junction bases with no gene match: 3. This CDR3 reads CASSRQGPYEQYF. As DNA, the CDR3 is TGTGCCAGCAGTCGACAGGGTCCCTACGAGCAGTACTTC.